The 21 T cell receptor beta chains below come from one sample, sequenced in a study of T cells after yellow fever vaccination. Each CDR3 protein gets one entry after TCRdb re-called the 5' RACE reads with MiXCR. The repertoire includes about 170,000 distinct CDR3 sequences, roughly 9.6% of them detected once, and about 40% sits in the top ten. The material sequenced was CD8+ T cells sorted from PBMCs, taken 15 days after the yellow fever booster vaccination. The source of these receptors is a man younger than 30 who received the YFV17D yellow fever vaccine.

This clonotype was counted only a few times. The V gene is TRBV29-1, the J gene TRBJ2-7; 11 bases fit TRBD1. V shed 4 bases, J shed 7 bases, and the junction held 9 bases outside the gene matches. CDR3 length: 14 residues. The V gene's germline CDR1 is SQVTM and CDR2 ANQGSEA. CDR3 sequence: CSVVFKGQGVEQYF. The CDR3 DNA follows: TGCAGCGTTGTATTCAAGGGACAGGGGGTAGAGCAGTACTTC.

The chain employs TRBV4-1 and TRBJ2-7, with D possibly being TRBD2 (5 bases). Germline assignment: CDR1 MGHRA and CDR2 YSYEKL. The ends were cut back, 2 bases at V and 5 bases at J, with 7 bases in the middle. This CDR3 region has 12 residues. The CDR3 DNA reads TGCGCCAGCAGCCAATTCGGGAACGAGCAGTACTTC. As protein: CASSQFGNEQYF.

This clonotype was detected many times. The rearrangement links TRBV4-3 to TRBJ1-2; maybe TRBD1 (5 bases). Germline CDR1 and CDR2: LGHNA and YSLEER. V dropped 0 bases and J dropped 1 base, with 18 bases sitting between them. This CDR3 is built from 18 residues. As DNA, the CDR3 is TGCGCCAGCAGCCAAGATCCTTGGGGCGAGACAGATAACTATGGCTACACCTTC. It yields the protein CASSQDPWGETDNYGYTF.

This clonotype was picked up a small number of times. The J gene is TRBJ2-5, the V gene TRBV7-2; D remains unclear. V was cut by 2 bases and J by 1 base, with 8 bases left in between. The CDR3 extends over 14 amino acids. Germline CDR1 and CDR2: SGHTA and FQGNSA. DNA of the CDR3: TGTGCCAGCAGCTTAAAGGCTACCCAAGAGACCCAGTACTTC. Translation gives CASSLKATQETQYF.

By frequency in the sample, this clonotype is medium-sized. Germline and junction disagree at one end, which may indicate a read error. The genes are TRBV5-1 and TRBJ2-7; no firm D call. Germline V gene lookup returns CDR1 SGHRS and CDR2 YFSETQ. This CDR3 comprises 11 residues. The CDR3 protein is CASSLGYEQYF. The CDR3, as DNA: TGTGCCAGCAGCTTAGGCTACGAGCAGTACTTC.

The J gene is TRBJ2-7, the V gene TRBV7-2; the match to TRBD1 covers 9 bases. The germline gives CDR1 SGHTA, CDR2 FQGNSA. This CDR3 comprises 14 residues. V trimming: 5 bases; J trimming: 4 bases; junction bases outside the gene matches: 6. CDR3 bases: TGTGCCAGCAGCGCCTGGACAGGGGTTTACGAGCAGTACGTC. Translating gives CASSAWTGVYEQYV.

The chain carries TRBV12-3 or TRBV12-4 and TRBJ1-2, with D possibly matching TRBD1 (5 bases). V lost 5 bases to trimming and J lost 6 bases, with 16 bases between them. The CDR3 spans 14 residues. This CDR3 is CASSLRAGTNGYTF. The CDR3 DNA follows: TGTGCCAGCAGTCTCCGTGCAGGGACGAATGGCTACACCTTC.

The J gene is TRBJ1-2, the V gene TRBV7-9, with D possibly being TRBD1 (5 bases). This CDR3 comprises 14 residues. The V end lost 3 bases, the J end lost 7 bases, and 15 bases lay between the germline ends. Germline lookup yields CDR1 SEHNR and CDR2 FQNEAQ (reference sequence). The CDR3 sequence: CASSFPGSLFGYTF. Written as DNA, the CDR3 is TGTGCCAGCAGCTTCCCAGGGAGTCTCTTTGGCTACACCTTC.

This clonotype was counted only a few times. The chain has TRBV6-5 and TRBJ2-6; D is ambiguous. The germline V gene encodes CDR1 MNHEY and CDR2 SVGAGI. V gave up 9 bases and J gave up 2 bases, with 11 bases separating them. The CDR3 is 14 amino acids. CDR3 sequence (DNA): TGTGCCAGTAGTGATCGGACTGGGGCCAACGTCCTGACTTTC. Translating it yields CASSDRTGANVLTF.

This clonotype was picked up many times. The chain is built from TRBV19 and TRBJ2-7; 8 bases fit TRBD1. Germline trimming cut 6 bases from V and 9 bases from J; bases unmatched to any gene: 10. Germline V gene data show CDR1 as LNHDA and CDR2 as SQIVND (reference sequence). CDR3 size: 13 residues. The CDR3 DNA reads as TGTGCCAGTAGCCAGGGGGCTCCTTCAGGGCAGTACTTC. Its protein is CASSQGAPSGQYF.

The genes are TRBV20-1 and TRBJ2-7; no reliable D call. V lost 4 bases and J lost 4, with 8 bases in between. The germline CDR1 and CDR2 sequences are DFQATT and SNEGSKA (reference sequence). This CDR3 comprises 11 residues. CDR3 sequence reads: CSAKAGYEQYV. The CDR3 nucleotides read TGCAGTGCTAAGGCCGGATACGAGCAGTACGTC.

This chain joins TRBV29-1 and TRBJ2-3; TRBD1 matches at 7 bases. Germline V CDR1 and CDR2: SQVTM, ANQGSEA. V dropped 2 bases and J dropped 6; count of bases not matched to a gene: 5. The CDR3 is 13 amino acids. CDR3 DNA sequence: TGCAGCGTTGAAAAGGGGGCTGGGGATACGCAGTATTTT. This gives the protein CSVEKGAGDTQYF.

This clonotype was picked up many times. V is TRBV12-3 or TRBV12-4 and J is TRBJ2-1, with 8 bases aligning to TRBD1. The CDR3 extends over 15 amino acids. The V gene end was trimmed by 7 bases and the J gene end by 8 bases; junction bases not matched to a gene: 13. In nucleotides, the CDR3 is TGTGCCAGCACCCCAGGGCAGGGGGCGGCGCATGAGCAGTTCTTC. Its protein product is CASTPGQGAAHEQFF.

This clonotype was counted a few times. This chain joins TRBV28 and TRBJ2-1; possibly TRBD1 for D (5 bases). V was pared by 5 bases and J by 5 bases, with 13 bases between. The V gene's germline CDR1 is MDHEN and CDR2 SYDVKM. This CDR3 spans 14 amino acids. CDR3 nucleotide sequence: TGTGCCAGCAGTCCCGTACAGGTCCACAATGAGCAGTTCTTC. As protein: CASSPVQVHNEQFF.

This clonotype was seen ten or more times. The chain is built from TRBV11-2 and TRBJ2-5; a possible D gene is TRBD1 (5 bases). This CDR3 has 16 residues. Germline V gene lookup returns CDR1 SGHAT and CDR2 FQNNGV. V lost 7 bases to trimming and J lost 1 base, with 19 bases between them. CDR3: CASTPPRVGAQETQYF. CDR3 bases: TGTGCCAGCACCCCCCCCCGAGTTGGGGCCCAAGAGACCCAGTACTTC.

The chain joins TRBV5-6 to TRBJ1-3, with unresolved D. The CDR3 extends over 12 amino acids. Trimming removed 2 bases at V and 3 bases at J, with 3 bases between. CDR1 and CDR2 (germline): SGHDT, YYEEEE. The CDR3 DNA reads as TGTGCCAGCAGCTTTAGTGGAAACACCATATATTTT. This codes for CASSFSGNTIYF.

This clonotype showed up just a few times. This sequence joins TRBV27 and TRBJ1-2; 9 nucleotides agree with TRBD1. The CDR3 has 15 amino acids. Trimming at V came to 2 bases and at J to 5 bases, leaving 6 bases not matched to a gene. Germline V gene lookup returns CDR1 MNHEY and CDR2 SMNVEV (reference sequence). The CDR3 loop is CASSLRQGGRYGYTF. In DNA form, the CDR3 reads TGTGCCAGCAGTTTACGACAGGGGGGCAGGTATGGCTACACCTTC.

This clonotype was recorded at least ten times. The V call is TRBV4-1, the J call TRBJ2-7; 8 bases agree with TRBD2. Germline CDR1 reads MGHRA; CDR2 reads YSYEKL. This CDR3 has 14 amino acids. V was clipped by 4 bases and J by 6 bases; unmatched bases: 8. CDR3 coding DNA: TGCGCCAGCAGCCCCGGTGAGGCGGGGGGCGAGCAGTACTTC. This codes for CASSPGEAGGEQYF.

This clonotype was counted at least ten times. The chain employs TRBV7-3 and TRBJ2-1; 7 bases match TRBD2. This CDR3 comprises 14 residues. The V segment lost 1 base and the J segment 10 bases; nucleotides outside the gene matches: 7. Germline CDR1 and CDR2: SGHTA and FQGTGA. CDR3 in amino acids: CASSLRAGLDEQFF. The CDR3 coding sequence is TGTGCCAGCAGCTTAAGGGCCGGACTAGACGAGCAGTTCTTC.

The chain couples TRBV20-1 to TRBJ2-1; no firm D call. Deletions cut 0 bases from V and 9 bases from J, with 9 bases between. The CDR3 runs to 12 residues. Per germline, CDR1 DFQATT and CDR2 SNEGSKA (reference sequence). CDR3 sequence: CSARDEGFEQFF. CDR3 DNA sequence: TGCAGTGCTAGAGATGAAGGGTTTGAGCAGTTCTTC.

This clonotype turned up a few times. V is TRBV6-6 and J is TRBJ2-3, with no clear D. This CDR3 is 15 amino acids long. Trimming stripped 2 bases from V and 3 bases from J, with 12 bases between. Germline values: CDR1 MNHNY, CDR2 SVGAGI (reference sequence). The chain's CDR3 is CASSYRAIPTDTQYF. CDR3 bases: TGTGCCAGCAGTTACAGGGCAATTCCTACAGATACGCAGTATTTT.